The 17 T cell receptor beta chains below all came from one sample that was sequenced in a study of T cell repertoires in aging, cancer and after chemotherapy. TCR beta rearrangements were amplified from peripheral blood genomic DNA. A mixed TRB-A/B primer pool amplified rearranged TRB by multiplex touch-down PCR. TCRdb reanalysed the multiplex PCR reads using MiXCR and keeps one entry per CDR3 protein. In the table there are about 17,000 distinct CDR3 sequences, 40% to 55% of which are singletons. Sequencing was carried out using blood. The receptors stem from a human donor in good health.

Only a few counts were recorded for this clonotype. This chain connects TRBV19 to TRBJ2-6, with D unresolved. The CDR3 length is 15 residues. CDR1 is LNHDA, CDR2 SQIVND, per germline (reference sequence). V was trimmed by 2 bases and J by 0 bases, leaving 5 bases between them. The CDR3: CASSIIGSGANVLTF. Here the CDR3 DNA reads TGTGCCAGTAGTATAATAGGCTCTGGGGCCAACGTCCTGACTTTC.

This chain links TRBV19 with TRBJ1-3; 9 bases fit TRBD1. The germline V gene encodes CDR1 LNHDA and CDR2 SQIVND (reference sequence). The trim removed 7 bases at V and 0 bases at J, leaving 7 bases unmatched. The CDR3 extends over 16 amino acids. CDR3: CASTSGTGSSGNTIYF. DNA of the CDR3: TGTGCCAGTACCTCCGGGACAGGGAGCTCTGGAAACACCATATATTTT.

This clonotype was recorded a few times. The CDR3 sequence is CASRRPGTGVTDTQYF. The CDR3, as DNA: TGTGCCAGCAGGCGTCCCGGGACAGGGGTCACAGATACGCAGTATTTT. The gene calls are TRBV6-1 and TRBJ2-3; 10 positions match TRBD1. V shed 6 bases and J 2 bases; nucleotides not matched to a gene: 8. CDR3 length equals 16 residues. CDR1 MNHNS and CDR2 SASEGT come from the germline V gene.

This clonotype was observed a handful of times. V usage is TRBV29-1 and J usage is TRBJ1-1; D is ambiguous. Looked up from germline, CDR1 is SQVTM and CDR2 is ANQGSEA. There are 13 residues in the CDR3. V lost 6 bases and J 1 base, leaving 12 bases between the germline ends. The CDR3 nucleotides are TGCAGCGTCCCGAAACCGGGGAACACTGAAGCTTTCTTT. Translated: CSVPKPGNTEAFF.

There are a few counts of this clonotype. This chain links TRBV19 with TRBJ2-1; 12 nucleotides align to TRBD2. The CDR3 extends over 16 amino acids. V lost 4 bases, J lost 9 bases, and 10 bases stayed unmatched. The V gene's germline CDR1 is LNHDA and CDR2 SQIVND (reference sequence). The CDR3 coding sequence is TGTGCCAGTAGTAGGTCCCAGACTAGCGGGAGACTTGAGCAGTTCTTC. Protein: CASSRSQTSGRLEQFF.

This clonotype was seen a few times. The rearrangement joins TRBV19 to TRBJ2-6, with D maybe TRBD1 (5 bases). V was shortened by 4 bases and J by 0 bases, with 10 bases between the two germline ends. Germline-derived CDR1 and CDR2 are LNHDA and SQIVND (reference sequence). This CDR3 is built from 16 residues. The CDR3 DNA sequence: TGTGCCAGTAGTACCTTCGACAGCTCTGGGGCCAACGTCCTGACTTTC. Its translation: CASSTFDSSGANVLTF.

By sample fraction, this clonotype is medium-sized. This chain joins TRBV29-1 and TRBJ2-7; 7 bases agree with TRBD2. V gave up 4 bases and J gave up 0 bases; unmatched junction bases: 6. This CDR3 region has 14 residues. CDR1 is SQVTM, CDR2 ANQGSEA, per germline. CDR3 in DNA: TGCAGCGTTGCGGGGGGAGGTAGCTCCTACGAGCAGTACTTC. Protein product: CSVAGGGSSYEQYF.

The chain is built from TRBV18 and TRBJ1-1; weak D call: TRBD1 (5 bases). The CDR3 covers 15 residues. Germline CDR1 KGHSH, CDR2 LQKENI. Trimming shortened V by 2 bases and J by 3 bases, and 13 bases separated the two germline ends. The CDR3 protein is CASSPIRGGDTEAFF. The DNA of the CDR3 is TGTGCCAGCTCACCAATTAGGGGAGGGGACACTGAAGCTTTCTTT.

CDR3 sequence (DNA): TGTGCCAGCAGCCACCAGGTGTCGGCAGGGGCAGGAAACACCATATATTTT. Encoded protein: CASSHQVSAGAGNTIYF. This sequence joins TRBV6-1 and TRBJ1-3; TRBD1 might be the D (6 bases). There are 17 residues in the CDR3. V was pared by 6 bases and J by 4 bases, with 22 bases between. Germline V gene sequence: CDR1 MNHNS, CDR2 SASEGT.

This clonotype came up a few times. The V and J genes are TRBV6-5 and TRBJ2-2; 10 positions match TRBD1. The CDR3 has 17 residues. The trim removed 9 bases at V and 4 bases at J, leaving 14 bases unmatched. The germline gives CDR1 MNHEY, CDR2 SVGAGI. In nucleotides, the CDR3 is TGTGCCAGTAGATTAAAATCCGGGACAGGGGCCACCGGGGAGCTGTTTTTT. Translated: CASRLKSGTGATGELFF.

In nucleotides, the CDR3 is TGTGCCAGTAGGTCCGGTCCGTACCAAGAGACCCAGTACTTC. As protein: CASRSGPYQETQYF. The chain combines TRBV19 with TRBJ2-5; the D is unclear. V was clipped by 6 bases and J by 0 bases, with 11 bases between them. The CDR3 length is 14 residues. The V gene's germline CDR1 is LNHDA and CDR2 SQIVND (reference sequence).

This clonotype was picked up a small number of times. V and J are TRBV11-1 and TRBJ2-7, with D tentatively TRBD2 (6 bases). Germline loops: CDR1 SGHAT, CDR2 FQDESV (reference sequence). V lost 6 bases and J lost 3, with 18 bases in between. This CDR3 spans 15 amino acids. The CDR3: CASRRDGASDYEQYF. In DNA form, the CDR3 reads TGTGCCAGCAGACGAGATGGGGCTAGCGACTACGAGCAGTACTTC.

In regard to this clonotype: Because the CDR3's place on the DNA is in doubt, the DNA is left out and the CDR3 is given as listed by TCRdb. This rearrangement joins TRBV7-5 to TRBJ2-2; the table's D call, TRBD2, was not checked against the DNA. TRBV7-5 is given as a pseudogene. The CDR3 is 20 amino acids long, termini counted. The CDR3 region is CISVPEALPLAFANTGELFF.

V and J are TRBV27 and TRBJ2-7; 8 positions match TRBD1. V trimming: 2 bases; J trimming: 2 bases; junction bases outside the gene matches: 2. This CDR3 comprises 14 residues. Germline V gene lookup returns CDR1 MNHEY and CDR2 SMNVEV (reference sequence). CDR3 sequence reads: CASSLVDRAYEQYF. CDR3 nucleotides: TGTGCCAGCAGTTTAGTGGACAGGGCCTACGAGCAGTACTTC.

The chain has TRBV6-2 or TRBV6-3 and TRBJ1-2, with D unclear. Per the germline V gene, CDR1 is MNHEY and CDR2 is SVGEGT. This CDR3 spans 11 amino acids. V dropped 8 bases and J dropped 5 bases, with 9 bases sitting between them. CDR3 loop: CASGESYGYTF. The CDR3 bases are TGTGCCAGCGGCGAAAGTTATGGCTACACCTTC.

The CDR3, as DNA: TGCGCCAGCAGCTTGGTTGTGACAGGGGGTAAGGAGACCCAGTACTTC. It specifies CASSLVVTGGKETQYF. This chain links TRBV5-1 with TRBJ2-5; TRBD1 aligns across 9 bases. V shed 0 bases and J 5 bases; nucleotides not matched to a gene: 8. CDR1 is SGHRS and CDR2 is YFSETQ in the germline V gene. The CDR3 runs to 16 residues.

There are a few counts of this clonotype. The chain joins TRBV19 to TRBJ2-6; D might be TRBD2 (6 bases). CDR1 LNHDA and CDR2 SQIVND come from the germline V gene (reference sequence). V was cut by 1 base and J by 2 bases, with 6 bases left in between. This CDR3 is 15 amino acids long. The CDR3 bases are TGTGCCAGTAGTATAGGGGGGGCTGGGGCCAACGTCCTGACTTTC. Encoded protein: CASSIGGAGANVLTF.